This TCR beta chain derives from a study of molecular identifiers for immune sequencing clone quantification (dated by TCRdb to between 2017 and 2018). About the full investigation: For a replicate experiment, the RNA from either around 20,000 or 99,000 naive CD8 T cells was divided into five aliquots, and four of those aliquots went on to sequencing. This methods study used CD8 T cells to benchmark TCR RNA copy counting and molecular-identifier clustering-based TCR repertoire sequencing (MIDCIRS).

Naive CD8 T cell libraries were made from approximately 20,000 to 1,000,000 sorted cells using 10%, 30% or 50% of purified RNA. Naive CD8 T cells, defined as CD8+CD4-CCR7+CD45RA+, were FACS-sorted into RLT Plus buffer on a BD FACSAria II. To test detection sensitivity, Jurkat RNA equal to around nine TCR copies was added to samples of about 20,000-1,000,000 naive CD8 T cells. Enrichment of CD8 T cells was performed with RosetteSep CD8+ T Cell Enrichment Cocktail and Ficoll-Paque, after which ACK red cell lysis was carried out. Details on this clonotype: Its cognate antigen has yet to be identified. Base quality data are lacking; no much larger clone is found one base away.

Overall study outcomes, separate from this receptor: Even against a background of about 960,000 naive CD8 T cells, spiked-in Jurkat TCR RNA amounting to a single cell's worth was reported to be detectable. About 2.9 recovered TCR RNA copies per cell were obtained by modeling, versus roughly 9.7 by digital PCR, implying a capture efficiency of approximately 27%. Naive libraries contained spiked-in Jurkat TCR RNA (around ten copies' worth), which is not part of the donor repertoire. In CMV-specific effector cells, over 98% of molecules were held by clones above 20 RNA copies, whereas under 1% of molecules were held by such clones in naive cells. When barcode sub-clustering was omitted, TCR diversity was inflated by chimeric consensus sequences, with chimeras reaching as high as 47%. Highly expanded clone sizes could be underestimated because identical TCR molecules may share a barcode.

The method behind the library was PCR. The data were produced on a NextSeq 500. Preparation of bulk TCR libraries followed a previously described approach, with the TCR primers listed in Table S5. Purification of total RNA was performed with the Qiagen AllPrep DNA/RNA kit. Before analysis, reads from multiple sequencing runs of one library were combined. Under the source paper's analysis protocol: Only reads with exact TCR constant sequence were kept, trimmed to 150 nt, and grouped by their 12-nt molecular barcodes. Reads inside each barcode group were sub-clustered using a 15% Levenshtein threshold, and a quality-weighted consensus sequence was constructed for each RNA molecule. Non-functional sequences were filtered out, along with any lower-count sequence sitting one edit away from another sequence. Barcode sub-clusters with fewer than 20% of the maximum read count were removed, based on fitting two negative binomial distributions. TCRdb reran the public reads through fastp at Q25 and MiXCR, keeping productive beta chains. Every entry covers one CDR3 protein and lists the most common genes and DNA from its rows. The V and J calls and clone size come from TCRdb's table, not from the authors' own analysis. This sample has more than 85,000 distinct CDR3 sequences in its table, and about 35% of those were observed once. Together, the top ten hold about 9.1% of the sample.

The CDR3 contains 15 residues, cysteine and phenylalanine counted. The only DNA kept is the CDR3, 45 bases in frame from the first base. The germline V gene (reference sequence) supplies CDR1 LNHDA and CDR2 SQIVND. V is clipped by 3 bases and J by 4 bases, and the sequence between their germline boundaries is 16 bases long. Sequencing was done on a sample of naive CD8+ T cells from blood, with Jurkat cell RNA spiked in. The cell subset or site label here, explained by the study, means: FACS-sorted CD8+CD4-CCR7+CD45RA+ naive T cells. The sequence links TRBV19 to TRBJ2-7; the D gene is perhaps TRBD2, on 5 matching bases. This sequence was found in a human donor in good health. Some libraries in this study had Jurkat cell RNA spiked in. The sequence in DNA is TGTGCCAGTAGTATCTCCTCGGGATTCCCGTACGAGCAGTACTTC. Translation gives CASSISSGFPYEQYF.